This T cell receptor (beta chain) comes out of a study of blood T cell repertoires in COVID-19. Clones were read by immunoSEQ multiplex PCR, and TCRdb kept only the in-frame ones, dropping some. The sample includes approximately 60,000 clones, 85% of them seen just once. J lost 0 bases, V lost 3 bases, and 2 bases had no gene match. This CDR3 comprises 15 residues. Germline V lookup: CDR1 SGHNT, CDR2 YENEEA. This TCR was sampled from a human donor in a cohort sampled during active COVID-19. The sample comprised peripheral blood. The chain joins TRBV11-3 to TRBJ2-1; 7 bases match TRBD2. The CDR3 DNA follows: TGTGCCAGCAGCTTGGGGGGGGACTCCTACAATGAGCAGTTCTTC. Translating gives CASSLGGDSYNEQFF.